This TCR beta chain was recovered during a study of T cell repertoires in cytomegalovirus infection. General study results and limits: Totalled public TCR beta family frequency picked out people who carried CMV plus the relevant HLA.

The CDR3 spans 13 residues. The V and J ends lost 5 bases and 2 bases respectively, with 10 bases between them. Germline CDR1 is KGHSH and CDR2 is LQKENI. TCRdb used MiXCR to reprocess the reads, holding one entry per CDR3 protein. The table has around 170,000 distinct CDR3 sequences, roughly an eighth seen once. This clonotype appeared many times. The antigen remains undetermined. The V gene is TRBV18, the J gene TRBJ2-7; D is perhaps TRBD1 (6 bases). Source material: PBMCs. The receptor was derived from a human donor in good health (CMV status not recorded). Some clones in this sample may be carry-over from other donors' samples. The CDR3: CASSTWTAYEQYF. CDR3 sequence (DNA): TGTGCCAGCTCAACCTGGACAGCCTACGAGCAGTACTTC.